Below, 27 T cell receptor beta chains from the same sample are listed, as sequenced in a study of molecular identifiers for immune sequencing clone quantification (dated by TCRdb to the late 2010s). Receptors were amplified or captured by PCR. The run used a NextSeq 500. TCRdb reran the public reads through fastp at Q25 and MiXCR, keeping productive beta chains. CDR3 protein duplicates are merged, each entry listing the most common genes and DNA. Here the sample has a few hundred thousand distinct CDR3 sequences; roughly 26% occur a single time. The ten largest clones represent over 0.6% of the sample. The sample comprised naive CD8+ T cells from blood, with Jurkat cell RNA spiked in. The cell subset or site label on this specimen signifies: FACS-sorted CD8+CD4-CCR7+CD45RA+ naive T cells. The source of these receptors is a human donor in good health. Some libraries in this study had Jurkat cell RNA spiked in.

There are a few counts of this clonotype. The chain combines TRBV3-1 with TRBJ1-1; 10 bases line up with TRBD1. Looked up from germline, CDR1 is LGHDT and CDR2 is YNNKEL (reference sequence). CDR3 size: 18 residues. V lost 5 bases to trimming and J lost 3 bases; unmatched junction nucleotides: 15. CDR3 DNA: TGTGCCAGCAGCTCCGGGTTTGGGACAGGGGCGATAGACACTGAAGCTTTCTTT. It encodes CASSSGFGTGAIDTEAFF.

This chain connects TRBV19 to TRBJ2-7; a possible D gene is TRBD2 (6 bases). The CDR3 is made up of 16 amino acids. The V gene lost 3 bases and the J gene lost 0 bases, with 15 bases spanning the gap. Germline CDR1 LNHDA, CDR2 SQIVND (reference sequence). In DNA form, the CDR3 reads TGTGCCAGTAGTATCGATTCGGGGAGGAGCTCCTACGAGCAGTACTTC. Its translation: CASSIDSGRSSYEQYF.

About this clonotype: This sequence may be a read error, since a much larger clone differs from it by one base. This chain connects TRBV29-1 to TRBJ1-1; D is ambiguous. The CDR3 loop spans 11 amino acids. Per germline, CDR1 SQVTM and CDR2 ANQGSEA. V lost 6 bases and J 8 bases, leaving 13 bases between the germline ends. The CDR3 sequence: CSVHKTLEAFF. As DNA, the CDR3 is TGCAGCGTCCATAAGACTTTGGAAGCTTTCTTT.

This clonotype was detected only a few times. The rearrangement links TRBV28 to TRBJ2-1; D remains unclear. Trimming shortened V by 3 bases and J by 8 bases, and 2 bases separated the two germline ends. The CDR3 extends over 10 amino acids. Germline V gene data show CDR1 as MDHEN and CDR2 as SYDVKM. CDR3 nucleotide sequence: TGTGCCAGCAGTTTCTATGAGCAGTTCTTC. It is translated as CASSFYEQFF.

This clonotype has only a few counts. The genes are TRBV28 and TRBJ1-1, with D unclear. The CDR3 loop spans 13 amino acids. The V end was cut by 3 bases, the J end by 7 bases, with 12 bases between. Germline loops: CDR1 MDHEN, CDR2 SYDVKM. The CDR3 reads CASSFGKRSEAFF. CDR3 sequence (DNA): TGTGCCAGCAGTTTTGGGAAGAGAAGTGAAGCTTTCTTT.

This clonotype was detected a few times. The chain is built from TRBV3-1 and TRBJ1-3; D remains ambiguous. Germline V gives CDR1 LGHDT, CDR2 YNNKEL (reference sequence). The CDR3 loop spans 16 amino acids. Trimming stripped 1 base from V and 7 bases from J, with 17 bases between. The DNA for the CDR3 is TGTGCCAGCAGCCAAGGGGCCGCCGCCTGGGAGAACACCATATATTTT. As protein: CASSQGAAAWENTIYF.

The chain combines TRBV2 with TRBJ2-1; no definite D call. The CDR3 length is 13 residues. Germline CDR1 is SNHLY and CDR2 is FYNNEI. V dropped 6 bases and J dropped 3 bases, with 9 bases sitting between them. The CDR3 nucleotides are TGTGCCAGCAGCGAGTGGGTCTACAATGAGCAGTTCTTC. Protein sequence: CASSEWVYNEQFF.

This clonotype has more than one count but fewer than ten. V usage is TRBV9 and J usage is TRBJ1-1, with D perhaps matching TRBD1 (5 bases). Germline CDR1 SGDLS, CDR2 YYNGEE. The CDR3 is made up of 17 amino acids. Trimming removed 0 bases from V and 0 bases from J, with 15 bases in between. The CDR3 DNA is TGTGCCAGCAGCGTAGACGGGGGGACCTTATTGAACACTGAAGCTTTCTTT. It codes for CASSVDGGTLLNTEAFF. The variable domain in full, completed from reference TRBV9 and TRBJ1-1, reads DSGVTQTPKHLITATGQRVTLRCSPRSGDLSVYWYQQSLDQGLQFLIQYYNGEERAKGNILERFSAQQFPDLHSELNLSSLELGDSALYFCASSVDGGTLLNTEAFFGQGTRLTVV.

This rearrangement joins TRBV6-1 to TRBJ1-4; 7 bases match TRBD1. V was clipped by 6 bases and J by 0 bases; unmatched bases: 7. The CDR3 contains 16 residues. Germline values: CDR1 MNHNS, CDR2 SASEGT. The CDR3 protein is CASRRRQGATNEKLFF. In DNA, the CDR3 is TGTGCCAGCAGGCGAAGACAGGGAGCAACTAATGAAAAACTGTTTTTT.

This chain connects TRBV19 to TRBJ2-5; D not resolved. This CDR3 region has 13 residues. Germline V lookup: CDR1 LNHDA, CDR2 SQIVND (reference sequence). V was clipped by 5 bases and J by 3 bases, with 10 bases between them. The CDR3 sequence is CASSSHRKETQYF. CDR3 in DNA: TGTGCCAGTAGTTCGCACAGAAAAGAGACCCAGTACTTC.

This clonotype has more than one count but fewer than ten. The chain carries TRBV24-1 and TRBJ2-1, with 11 bases that match TRBD2. This CDR3 region has 17 residues. CDR1 is KGHDR and CDR2 is SFDVKD in the germline V gene. The V segment lost 3 bases and the J segment 3 bases; nucleotides outside the gene matches: 6. The CDR3 region has the DNA TGTGCCACCAGTGATGGCCTAGCGGGAGGTAGCTACAATGAGCAGTTCTTC. Its translation is CATSDGLAGGSYNEQFF.

The chain joins TRBV6-2 or TRBV6-3 to TRBJ2-7; D gene unclear. The CDR3 is made up of 11 amino acids. The germline V gene has CDR1 MNHEY and CDR2 SVGEGT. The V end lost 5 bases, the J end lost 4 bases, and 6 bases lay between the germline ends. CDR3 sequence reads: CASSVVYEQYF. CDR3 DNA: TGTGCCAGCAGTGTCGTGTACGAGCAGTACTTC.

This clonotype has only a few counts. V and J are TRBV6-1 and TRBJ2-1; TRBD1 matches at 9 bases. The CDR3 is 16 residues long. The germline gives CDR1 MNHNS, CDR2 SASEGT. J lost 4 bases, V lost 6 bases, and 10 bases had no gene match. CDR3 region: CASRLIGTGIYNEQFF. In DNA form, the CDR3 reads TGTGCCAGCAGGTTAATAGGGACAGGGATTTACAATGAGCAGTTCTTC.

This clonotype has just a few counts. The rearrangement links TRBV13 to TRBJ2-1, with D possibly TRBD1 on 6 matching bases. V shed 3 bases and J shed 6 bases, with 15 bases lying between them. This CDR3 has 15 residues. Germline-derived CDR1 and CDR2 are PRHDT and FYEKMQ (reference sequence). The CDR3: CASSFPLEGGNEQFF. Written as DNA, the CDR3 is TGTGCCAGCAGCTTCCCGTTGGAAGGGGGCAATGAGCAGTTCTTC.

This clonotype was detected ten times or more. The genes are TRBV11-2 and TRBJ2-3; D may be TRBD2 (7 bases). The germline V gene encodes CDR1 SGHAT and CDR2 FQNNGV. The CDR3 has 15 amino acids. V shed 5 bases and J shed 3 bases, with 15 bases lying between them. For the CDR3, the DNA is TGTGCCAGCAGCGGGGGGGCTTCTTTGACAGATACGCAGTATTTT. It is translated as CASSGGASLTDTQYF. The full variable domain, with the rest looked up from reference TRBV11-2 and TRBJ2-3, is EAGVAQSPRYKIIEKRQSVAFWCNPISGHATLYWYQQILGQGPKLLIQFQNNGVVDDSQLPKDRFSAERLKGVDSTLKIQPAKLEDSAVYLCASSGGASLTDTQYFGPGTRLTVL.

This clonotype was seen repeatedly, ten times or more. V and J are TRBV3-1 and TRBJ2-3; the D gene is possibly TRBD2 (6 bases). V lost 7 bases and J lost 1, with 9 bases in between. CDR3 length equals 13 residues. Germline V gene lookup returns CDR1 LGHDT and CDR2 YNNKEL (reference sequence). CDR3 nucleotide sequence: TGTGCCAGCACCCCGGGGGGCACAGATACGCAGTATTTT. Translation: CASTPGGTDTQYF.

The rearrangement links TRBV4-3 to TRBJ1-6; no clear D gene. This CDR3 is 16 amino acids long. The ends were cut back, 1 base at V and 7 bases at J, with 14 bases in the middle. CDR1 is LGHNA and CDR2 is YSLEER in the germline V gene. CDR3 residues: CASSQGSLDWNSPLHF. CDR3 DNA sequence: TGCGCCAGCAGCCAAGGGTCGCTAGACTGGAATTCACCCCTCCACTTT.

The chain has TRBV7-9 and TRBJ2-7; D tentatively reads TRBD1 or TRBD2 (5 bases each). Looked up from germline, CDR1 is SEHNR and CDR2 is FQNEAQ (reference sequence). The CDR3 length is 14 residues. Trimming stripped 5 bases from V and 1 base from J, with 12 bases between. The CDR3 DNA is TGTGCCAGCAGCACCCCGGGACCATCCTACGAGCAGTACTTC. Translation gives CASSTPGPSYEQYF.

This clonotype showed up just a few times. The chain combines TRBV7-9 with TRBJ2-3; D call uncertain. V was clipped by 3 bases and J by 5 bases, with 18 bases between them. The germline CDR1 and CDR2 sequences are SEHNR and FQNEAQ (reference sequence). This CDR3 spans 16 amino acids. The CDR3 DNA follows: TGTGCCAGCAGCTTTCAACCCGGAATTGGTAGAGATACGCAGTATTTT. This codes for CASSFQPGIGRDTQYF. Based on the CDR3 plus reference TRBV7-9 and TRBJ2-3, the full variable domain is DTGVSQNPRHKITKRGQNVTFRCDPISEHNRLYWYRQTLGQGPEFLTYFQNEAQLEKSRLLSDRFSAERPKGSFSTLEIQRTEQGDSAMYLCASSFQPGIGRDTQYFGPGTRLTVL.

The chain is built from TRBV20-1 and TRBJ2-7; D not certain. Trimming pared 5 bases from V and 2 bases from J, leaving 16 bases between. Per germline, CDR1 DFQATT and CDR2 SNEGSKA (reference sequence). The CDR3 has 14 amino acids. This CDR3 reads CSARFALPTYEQYF. CDR3 DNA sequence: TGCAGTGCTCGGTTCGCGCTGCCCACCTACGAGCAGTACTTC.

This clonotype appeared a few times. CDR3 sequence: CASSFAWDNEQFF. CDR3 coding DNA: TGTGCCAGCAGCTTCGCCTGGGACAATGAGCAGTTCTTC. This chain links TRBV5-6 with TRBJ2-1; unclear D gene. V gave up 2 bases and J gave up 5 bases, with 8 bases separating them. The CDR3 spans 13 residues. Germline V gene data show CDR1 as SGHDT and CDR2 as YYEEEE.

Turning to this clonotype: A much larger clone differs from this one at a single base, so this may be a read error. The genes are TRBV7-9 and TRBJ1-4; D perhaps matches TRBD1 (6 bases). Per germline, CDR1 SEHNR and CDR2 FQNEAQ (reference sequence). The CDR3 extends over 16 amino acids. Written as DNA, the CDR3 is TGTGCCAGCAGCTTAGAAGAGGGGGGAACTAATGAAAAACTGTTGTTT. This gives the protein CASSLEEGGTNEKLLF.

The chain carries TRBV7-9 and TRBJ2-5; D assignment may be TRBD1 or TRBD2 (5 bases each). The length of the CDR3 is 17 residues. Germline lookup yields CDR1 SEHNR and CDR2 FQNEAQ (reference sequence). The V end lost 2 bases, the J end lost 3 bases, and 19 bases lay between the germline ends. The CDR3 loop is CASSLLRVAVGEETQYF. CDR3 DNA sequence: TGTGCCAGCAGCTTACTCAGGGTGGCGGTGGGGGAAGAGACCCAGTACTTC. The entire variable domain, with the rest obtained from reference TRBV7-9 and TRBJ2-5, is as follows: DTGVSQNPRHKITKRGQNVTFRCDPISEHNRLYWYRQTLGQGPEFLTYFQNEAQLEKSRLLSDRFSAERPKGSFSTLEIQRTEQGDSAMYLCASSLLRVAVGEETQYFGPGTRLLVL.

The chain employs TRBV2 and TRBJ2-1; no definite D call. Trimming cost V 5 bases and J 1 base, with 6 bases left between them. The CDR3 loop spans 13 amino acids. CDR1 is SNHLY, CDR2 FYNNEI, per germline. CDR3 protein: CASSRASYNEQFF. The CDR3 DNA reads TGTGCCAGCAGTAGGGCATCCTACAATGAGCAGTTCTTC.

A remark on this clonotype: The final CDR3 position lacks the conserved phenylalanine or tryptophan, pointing to a likely read error. V gene TRBV6-6 combines with J gene TRBJ2-1; no definite D call. This CDR3 has 13 residues. The V gene's germline CDR1 is MNHNY and CDR2 SVGAGI (reference sequence). V lost 0 bases and J lost 13, with 13 bases in between. In nucleotides, the CDR3 is TGTGCCAGCAGTTACTCGGACCAAAACATTCAGTTCTTA. Amino acid sequence: CASSYSDQNIQFL.

This clonotype appeared many times. The V and J genes are TRBV20-1 and TRBJ2-7; D not resolved. Germline V gene data show CDR1 as DFQATT and CDR2 as SNEGSKA (reference sequence). V was clipped by 3 bases and J by 0 bases, with 9 bases between them. The CDR3 is made up of 13 amino acids. This CDR3 is CSASAVSSYEQYF. CDR3 coding DNA: TGCAGTGCTAGTGCCGTTAGCTCCTACGAGCAGTACTTC.

The V and J genes are TRBV5-6 and TRBJ2-7; D is possibly TRBD2 (5 bases). The length of the CDR3 is 14 residues. The germline V gene encodes CDR1 SGHDT and CDR2 YYEEEE. V was pared by 4 bases and J by 4 bases, with 15 bases between. The CDR3 DNA sequence: TGTGCCAGCAGCCCGGGGTGGGGTACTTACGAGCAGTACTTC. Translation gives CASSPGWGTYEQYF.